This entry lists 2 T cell receptor beta chains sequenced from one sample in a study of T-cell memory formation after mild COVID-19. TCRdb fed the 5' RACE reads into MiXCR, producing one record per CDR3 protein. The table has almost 350,000 distinct CDR3 sequences, 20% to 25% seen once; the top ten hold 21%. Sample: PBMCs or a T cell subset sorted from them (not recorded which). The receptor set was obtained from a man in his late teens or twenties who had mild COVID-19 (a few samples of this study predate the infection). Cell type and time point are not known.

The chain uses TRBV6-5 and TRBJ1-1, with TRBD1 matching over 8 bases. CDR1 and CDR2 (germline): MNHEY, SVGAGI. Trimming removed 4 bases from V and 1 base from J; junction bases left unmatched: 8. The CDR3 contains 16 residues. For the CDR3, the DNA is TGTGCCAGCAGTTTTTTAACAGGGGGACGGAACACTGAAGCTTTCTTT. Translating gives CASSFLTGGRNTEAFF.

V gene TRBV9 combines with J gene TRBJ2-7; 9 nucleotides line up with TRBD2. The V gene's germline CDR1 is SGDLS and CDR2 YYNGEE. This CDR3 has 15 residues. V trimming: 4 bases; J trimming: 0 bases; junction bases outside the gene matches: 5. CDR3 region: CASSISGGSSYEQYF. CDR3 coding DNA: TGTGCCAGCAGCATCAGCGGGGGGAGCTCCTACGAGCAGTACTTC.